Below, 18 T cell receptor beta chains from the same sample are listed, as sequenced in a study of cytomegalovirus exposure and HLA in healthy donors. 60 Vbeta and 13 Jbeta primers were used in PCR. The table came from immunoSEQ multiplex PCR; TCRdb's copy has only in-frame clones and leaves some out. The data hold 100,000 or so clones, with roughly 70% observed a single time. Material: PBMCs. These receptors were obtained from a man aged 35 to 55 in good health and CMV-seronegative.

The genes are TRBV9 and TRBJ2-1, with D maybe TRBD2 (6 bases). The V gene lost 2 bases and the J gene lost 7 bases, with 16 bases spanning the gap. Germline values: CDR1 SGDLS, CDR2 YYNGEE. This CDR3 has 15 residues. The CDR3 bases are TGTGCCAGCAGCGTCCCCGGACTAAGAAATAATGAGCAGTTCTTC. This translates into CASSVPGLRNNEQFF.

V is TRBV6-5 and J is TRBJ2-7; weak D call: TRBD1 (5 bases). Germline lookup yields CDR1 MNHEY and CDR2 SVGAGI. The CDR3 sequence is 14 residues long. V was clipped by 5 bases and J by 4 bases, with 15 bases between them. CDR3 in amino acids: CASSPSLDRYEQYF. The CDR3, as DNA: TGTGCCAGCAGTCCCAGCTTAGACAGATACGAGCAGTACTTC.

This sequence joins TRBV5-8 and TRBJ2-1; 8 bases line up with TRBD2. The CDR3 length is 13 residues. Germline V gene sequence: CDR1 SGHTS, CDR2 YDEGEE. The V segment lost 4 bases and the J segment 8 bases; nucleotides outside the gene matches: 5. The CDR3 DNA reads as TGTGCCAGCAGCACCGGACTAGCCGATGAGCAGTTCTTC. Its protein product is CASSTGLADEQFF.

The chain combines TRBV19 with TRBJ1-2; 9 nucleotides align to TRBD1. The CDR3 is 15 residues long. V dropped 7 bases and J dropped 0; count of bases not matched to a gene: 6. Germline values: CDR1 LNHDA, CDR2 SQIVND (reference sequence). CDR3 nucleotide sequence: TGTGCCAGTAAAGCGGGACAGGGCCCTAACTATGGCTACACCTTC. Protein: CASKAGQGPNYGYTF.

The rearrangement joins TRBV28 to TRBJ2-2; TRBD1 is a possible D gene (6 bases). CDR3 length: 15 amino acids. Trimming stripped 8 bases from V and 6 bases from J, with 19 bases between. Germline V gene data show CDR1 as MDHEN and CDR2 as SYDVKM. The CDR3 loop reads CASEDTGYIAGELFF. In DNA, the CDR3 is TGTGCCAGCGAAGATACAGGGTATATCGCCGGGGAGCTGTTTTTT. Variable domain in full (rest from reference TRBV28 and TRBJ2-2): DVKVTQSSRYLVKRTGEKVFLECVQDMDHENMFWYRQDPGLGLRLIYFSYDVKMKEKGDIPEGYSVSREKKERFSLILESASTNQTSMYLCASEDTGYIAGELFFGEGSRLTVL.

The chain recombines TRBV20-1 with TRBJ1-1; D gene uncertain. Germline CDR1 and CDR2: DFQATT and SNEGSKA (reference sequence). CDR3 length equals 11 residues. V was clipped by 3 bases and J by 8 bases, with 10 bases between them. The chain's CDR3 is CSAREGIEAFF. Here the CDR3 DNA reads TGCAGTGCTAGGGAGGGAATAGAAGCTTTCTTT.

This clone appeared a few times. The J gene is TRBJ1-4, the V gene TRBV19; 8 bases are shared with TRBD1. The CDR3 has 14 residues. Germline V gene data show CDR1 as LNHDA and CDR2 as SQIVND (reference sequence). V lost 5 bases and J lost 8; bases outside the gene matches: 7. Written as DNA, the CDR3 is TGTGCCAGTAGTCCCACAGGGGGAGAGGAAAAACTGTTTTTT. Protein sequence: CASSPTGGEEKLFF.

In regard to this clone: The junction does not match germline at one end; this may be a read error. This chain connects TRBV30 to TRBJ1-4; 7 nucleotides match TRBD1. The CDR3 contains 16 residues. The germline CDR1 and CDR2 sequences are GTSNPN and SVGIG (reference sequence). CDR3 residues: CAWRETGDRVGEKLLF. The CDR3 nucleotides read TGTGCCTGGAGAGAAACGGGAGACAGGGTGGGTGAAAAACTGCTTTTT.

The rearrangement uses TRBV6-4 and TRBJ2-3, with 10 bases aligning to TRBD2. Germline lookup yields CDR1 MRHNA and CDR2 SNTAGT. The CDR3 length is 17 residues. The V gene end was trimmed by 6 bases and the J gene end by 3 bases; junction bases not matched to a gene: 12. The CDR3 DNA follows: TGTGCCAGCAGCGCCGCACTAGCGGGATCTCTTACAGATACGCAGTATTTT. It is translated as CASSAALAGSLTDTQYF.

V usage is TRBV7-9 and J usage is TRBJ2-2; no firm D call. The CDR3 extends over 14 amino acids. Trimming cost V 5 bases and J 2 bases, with 9 bases left between them. CDR1 and CDR2 (germline): SEHNR, FQNEAQ (reference sequence). The CDR3 coding sequence is TGTGCCAGCAGCATTTTGGCCAACACCGGGGAGCTGTTTTTT. Translating it yields CASSILANTGELFF.

The chain joins TRBV27 to TRBJ1-6; a weak D match, TRBD1 (6 bases). CDR1 MNHEY and CDR2 SMNVEV come from the germline V gene (reference sequence). V was shortened by 5 bases and J by 8 bases, with 19 bases between the two germline ends. The CDR3 loop spans 16 amino acids. The CDR3 DNA sequence: TGTGCCAGCAGTGGTCCAGGGGAGAGTTGGTATTCACCCCTCCACTTT. Its protein is CASSGPGESWYSPLHF.

The gene calls are TRBV4-3 and TRBJ2-3, with 11 bases aligning to TRBD2. J lost 9 bases, V lost 1 base, and 6 bases had no gene match. Germline loops: CDR1 LGHNA, CDR2 YSLEER. The CDR3 spans 15 residues. This chain's CDR3 is CASSQGLAGRETQYF. CDR3 coding DNA: TGCGCCAGCAGCCAAGGACTAGCGGGGCGTGAGACGCAGTATTTT.

The chain has TRBV21-1 and TRBJ2-3; the tabulated D call, TRBD2, remains unverified against the DNA. TRBV21-1 is noted as a pseudogene. The CDR3 has 16 residues. CDR3 in amino acids: CASSKCVCAPRDTQYF. The CDR3 DNA reads TGTGCCAGCAGCAAATGCGTCTGTGCCCCCCGGGATACGCAGTATTTT.

The chain is built from TRBV2 and TRBJ1-6, with TRBD1 matching over 8 bases. CDR3 length equals 15 residues. In germline, CDR1 is SNHLY, CDR2 FYNNEI. Trimming took 4 bases from V and 9 from J; bases not matched to a gene: 8. In DNA, the CDR3 is TGTGCCAGCAGTGGGCCAGGGGGCTCGAGTTCACCCCTCCACTTT. Translation gives CASSGPGGSSSPLHF. Full variable domain (outside the CDR3, taken from reference TRBV2 and TRBJ1-6): EPEVTQTPSHQVTQMGQEVILRCVPISNHLYFYWYRQILGQKVEFLVSFYNNEISEKSEIFDDQFSVERPDGSNFTLKIRSTKLEDSAMYFCASSGPGGSSSPLHFGNGTRLTVT.

V usage is TRBV30 and J usage is TRBJ2-2; D is perhaps TRBD1 (8 bases). The CDR3 totals 16 residues. V dropped 2 bases and J dropped 11 bases, with 24 bases sitting between them. Germline values: CDR1 GTSNPN, CDR2 SVGIG (reference sequence). In DNA form, the CDR3 reads TGTGCCTGGAGTCGGACAGGCCTACAGGGGGGGGGCGAGCTGTTTTTT. Translated, it gives CAWSRTGLQGGGELFF.

This clone was detected a few times. The gene calls are TRBV4-1 and TRBJ2-7; 14 nucleotides match TRBD2. The CDR3 runs to 19 residues. V shed 1 base, J shed 2 bases, and the junction held 10 bases outside the gene matches. The V gene's germline CDR1 is MGHRA and CDR2 YSYEKL. CDR3 in DNA: TGCGCCAGCAGCCAAGTCCCACGACTAGCGGGGGGGCTAGCCTACGAGCAGTACTTC. Residues: CASSQVPRLAGGLAYEQYF.

This chain joins TRBV19 and TRBJ1-5, with D possibly TRBD1 on 6 matching bases. The CDR3 totals 14 residues. CDR1 is LNHDA and CDR2 is SQIVND in the germline V gene (reference sequence). V was shortened by 3 bases and J by 2 bases, with 8 bases between the two germline ends. CDR3 region: CASSIPGGNQPQHF. The DNA of the CDR3 is TGTGCCAGTAGTATCCCAGGGGGCAATCAGCCCCAGCATTTT.

The V and J genes are TRBV7-6 and TRBJ2-1; 12 nucleotides line up with TRBD2. The germline V gene has CDR1 SGHVS and CDR2 FNYEAQ. Trimming took 5 bases from V and 5 from J; bases not matched to a gene: 4. This CDR3 region has 15 residues. The CDR3 nucleotides read TGTGCCAGCAGCCCGCGGACTAGCGGGAACAATGAGCAGTTCTTC. It encodes CASSPRTSGNNEQFF. Using reference TRBV7-6 and TRBJ2-1 for the parts outside the CDR3, the full variable domain is GAGVSQSPRYKVTKRGQDVALRCDPISGHVSLYWYRQALGQGPEFLTYFNYEAQQDKSGLPNDRFSAERPEGSISTLTIQRTEQRDSAMYRCASSPRTSGNNEQFFGPGTRLTVL.